The source of this T cell receptor beta chain is a study of cytomegalovirus exposure and HLA in healthy donors. Across the study: Among a few hundred genotyped donors, roughly 81% fell in the Caucasian-associated ancestry cluster. Points from the study as a whole: The likely explanation for a cluster of highly shared sequence variants was sequencing artifact. With later analysis, a missense DCLRE1C variant became linked to TCR beta V- and J-gene trimming. Segments of the TCR beta V type were, in most cases, productive about 87% or about 30% of the time in an earlier analysis.

This CDR3 is built from 15 residues. J gave up 3 bases and V 6 bases, and 11 bases lay outside the gene matches. Germline V gives CDR1 SNHLY, CDR2 FYNNEI. This clone has a handful of counts. Its matching antigen is unknown. Primers: 60 Vbeta forward and 13 Jbeta reverse. Clones were sequenced by immunoSEQ multiplex PCR, and TCRdb holds only the in-frame ones, with some missing. The repertoire has 100,000 to 150,000 clones, 81% of them found once; the top ten carry around 2%. The V gene is TRBV2, the J gene TRBJ2-7; 7 positions agree with TRBD1. Source material: PBMCs. The clonotype originates from a man younger than 35 in good health and CMV-seronegative. This CDR3 reads CASRPDRVRGYEQYF. The DNA of the CDR3 is TGTGCCAGCAGGCCTGACAGGGTAAGAGGCTACGAGCAGTACTTC.